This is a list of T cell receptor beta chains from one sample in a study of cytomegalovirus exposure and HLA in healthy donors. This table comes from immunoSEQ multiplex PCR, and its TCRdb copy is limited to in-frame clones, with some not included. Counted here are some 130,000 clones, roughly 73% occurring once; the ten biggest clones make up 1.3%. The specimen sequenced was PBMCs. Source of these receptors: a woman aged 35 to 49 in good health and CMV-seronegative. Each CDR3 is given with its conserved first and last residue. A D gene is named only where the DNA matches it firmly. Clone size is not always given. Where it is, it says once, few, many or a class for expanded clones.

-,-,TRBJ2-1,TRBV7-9,CASSLGGEQFF,TGTGCCAGCAGCTTAGGCGGGGAGCAGTTCTTC
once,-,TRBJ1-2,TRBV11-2,CASSVSQGQHYGYTF,TGTGCCAGCAGCGTCTCACAGGGTCAGCACTATGGCTACACCTTC
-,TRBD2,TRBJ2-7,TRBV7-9,CASSHGLPGGGISYEQYF,TGTGCCAGCAGCCACGGCCTACCGGGGGGAGGTATTTCCTACGAGCAGTACTTC
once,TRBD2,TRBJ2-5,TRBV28,CASRRSWTSGGKETQYF,TGTGCCAGCAGGCGAAGCTGGACTAGCGGGGGAAAAGAGACCCAGTACTTC
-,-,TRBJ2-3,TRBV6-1,CASSFELSTTDTQYF,TGTGCCAGCAGTTTTGAATTGAGTACCACAGATACGCAGTATTTT
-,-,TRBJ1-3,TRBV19,CASRIDGETGNTIYF,TGTGCCAGTAGGATTGACGGAGAAACTGGAAACACCATATATTTT
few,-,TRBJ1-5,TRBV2,CASSSGLGGNQPQHF,TGTGCCAGCAGCTCCGGGTTAGGAGGCAATCAGCCCCAGCATTTT
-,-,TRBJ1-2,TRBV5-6,CASSLGTESYGYTF,TGTGCCAGCAGCTTGGGGACAGAAAGCTATGGCTACACCTTC
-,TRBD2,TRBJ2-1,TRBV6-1,CATSDPGGREEQFF,TGTGCCACCTCCGATCCGGGGGGGAGGGAAGAGCAGTTCTTC
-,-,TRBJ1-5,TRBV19,CASSIQDIGQPQHF,TGTGCCAGTAGTATACAGGACATTGGTCAGCCCCAGCATTTT
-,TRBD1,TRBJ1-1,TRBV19,CASSRPGTGLLNTEAFF,TGTGCCAGTAGTCGTCCCGGGACAGGGTTGTTGAACACTGAAGCTTTCTTT
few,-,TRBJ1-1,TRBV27,CASSWGGGNTEAFF,TGTGCCAGCAGTTGGGGAGGGGGGAACACTGAAGCTTTCTTT
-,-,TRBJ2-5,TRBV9,CASSVGRGETQYF,TGTGCCAGCAGCGTTGGGCGAGGGGAGACCCAGTACTTC
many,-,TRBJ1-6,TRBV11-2,CASSLRTVYNSPLHF,TGTGCCAGCAGCTTGAGGACAGTTTATAATTCACCCCTCCACTTT
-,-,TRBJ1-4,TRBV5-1,CASSLARSGNEKLFF,TGCGCCAGCAGCTTGGCCCGTTCGGGTAATGAAAAACTGTTTTTT
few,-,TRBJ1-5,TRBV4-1,CASSQDNDQPQHF,TGCGCCAGCAGCCAAGATAATGATCAGCCCCAGCATTTT
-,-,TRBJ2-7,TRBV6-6,CASSRRQTPYEQYF,TGTGCCAGCAGCCGGCGACAGACCCCCTACGAGCAGTACTTC
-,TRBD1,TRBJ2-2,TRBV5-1,CASSAGTGPGELFF,TGCGCCAGCAGCGCGGGGACAGGACCCGGGGAGCTGTTTTTT
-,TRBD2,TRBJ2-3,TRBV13,CASSFRLAGATDTQYF,TGTGCCAGCAGCTTCCGCCTAGCGGGGGCCACAGATACGCAGTATTTT
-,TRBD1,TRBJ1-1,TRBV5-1,CASSFQGASANTEAFF,TGCGCCAGCAGCTTTCAGGGGGCCTCGGCGAACACTGAAGCTTTCTTT